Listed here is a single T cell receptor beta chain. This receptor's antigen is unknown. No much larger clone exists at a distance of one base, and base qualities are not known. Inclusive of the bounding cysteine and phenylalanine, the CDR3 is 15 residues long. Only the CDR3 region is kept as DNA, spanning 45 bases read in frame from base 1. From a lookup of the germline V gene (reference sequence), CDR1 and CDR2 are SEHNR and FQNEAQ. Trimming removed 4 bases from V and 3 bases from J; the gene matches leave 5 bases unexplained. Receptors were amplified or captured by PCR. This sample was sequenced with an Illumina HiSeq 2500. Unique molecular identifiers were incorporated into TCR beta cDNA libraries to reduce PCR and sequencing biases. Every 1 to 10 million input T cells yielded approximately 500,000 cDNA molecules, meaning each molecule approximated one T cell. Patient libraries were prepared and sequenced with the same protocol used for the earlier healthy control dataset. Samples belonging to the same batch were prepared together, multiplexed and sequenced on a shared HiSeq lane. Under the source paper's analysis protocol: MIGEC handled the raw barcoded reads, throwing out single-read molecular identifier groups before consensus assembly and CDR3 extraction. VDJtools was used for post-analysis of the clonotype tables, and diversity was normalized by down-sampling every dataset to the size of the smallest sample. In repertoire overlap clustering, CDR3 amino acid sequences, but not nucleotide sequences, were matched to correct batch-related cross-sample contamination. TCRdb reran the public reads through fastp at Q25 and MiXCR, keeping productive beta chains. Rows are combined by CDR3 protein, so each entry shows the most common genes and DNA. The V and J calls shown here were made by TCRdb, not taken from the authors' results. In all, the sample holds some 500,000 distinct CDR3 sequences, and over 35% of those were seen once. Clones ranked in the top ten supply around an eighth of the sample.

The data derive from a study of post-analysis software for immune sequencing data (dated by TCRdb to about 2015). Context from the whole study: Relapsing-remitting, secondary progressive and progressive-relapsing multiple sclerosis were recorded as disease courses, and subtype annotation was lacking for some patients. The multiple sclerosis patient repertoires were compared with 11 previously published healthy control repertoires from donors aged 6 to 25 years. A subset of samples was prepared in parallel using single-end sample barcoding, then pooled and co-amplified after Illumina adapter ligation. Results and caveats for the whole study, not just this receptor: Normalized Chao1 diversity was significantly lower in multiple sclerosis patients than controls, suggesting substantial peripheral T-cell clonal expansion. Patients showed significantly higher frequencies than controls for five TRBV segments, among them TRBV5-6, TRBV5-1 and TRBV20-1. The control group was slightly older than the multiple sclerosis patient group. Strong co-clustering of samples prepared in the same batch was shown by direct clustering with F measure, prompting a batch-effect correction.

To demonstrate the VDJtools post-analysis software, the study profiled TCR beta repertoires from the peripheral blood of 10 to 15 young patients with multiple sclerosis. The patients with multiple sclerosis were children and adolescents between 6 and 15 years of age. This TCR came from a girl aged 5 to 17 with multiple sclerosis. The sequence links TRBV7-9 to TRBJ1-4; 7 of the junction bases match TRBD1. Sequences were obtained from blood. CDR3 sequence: CASSSLTGSNEKLFF. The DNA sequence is TGTGCCAGCAGCTCCCTGACAGGGTCTAATGAAAAACTGTTTTTT. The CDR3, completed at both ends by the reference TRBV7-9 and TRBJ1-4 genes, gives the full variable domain DTGVSQNPRHKITKRGQNVTFRCDPISEHNRLYWYRQTLGQGPEFLTYFQNEAQLEKSRLLSDRFSAERPKGSFSTLEIQRTEQGDSAMYLCASSSLTGSNEKLFFGSGTQLSVL.